These T cell receptor beta chains were read from a single sample in a study of blood T cell repertoires in COVID-19. Sequencing was performed with immunoSEQ multiplex PCR; in TCRdb, only in-frame clones are kept and a portion is missing. The sample holds about 300,000 clones, 85% to 90% seen once. The sample taken for sequencing was PBMCs or T cells enriched from blood (not recorded which). Every receptor here comes from a young man who had recovered from COVID-19. The CDR3 runs from the conserved cysteine through the conserved F or W. A D gene is named only where the DNA matches it firmly.

j_call: TRBJ2-3; v_call: TRBV10-1; d_call: TRBD1; cdr3_aa: CASSESTTGSADTQYF
j_call: TRBJ2-7; v_call: TRBV24-1; d_call: NA; cdr3_aa: CATSDRDNEQYF
j_call: TRBJ1-1; v_call: TRBV10-3; d_call: NA; cdr3_aa: CAISESGGAGMNTEAFF
j_call: TRBJ2-3; v_call: TRBV6-5; d_call: NA; cdr3_aa: CASSFPGTDTQYF
j_call: TRBJ2-5; v_call: TRBV5-1; d_call: NA; cdr3_aa: CASSLVSQRGETQYF
j_call: TRBJ1-1; v_call: TRBV5-1; d_call: NA; cdr3_aa: CASSGDIGDTEAFF
j_call: TRBJ2-7; v_call: TRBV5-6; d_call: TRBD1; cdr3_aa: CASSLYGTAYEQYF
j_call: TRBJ1-2; v_call: TRBV2; d_call: NA; cdr3_aa: CASSNTFGAANYGYTF
j_call: TRBJ1-2; v_call: TRBV24-1; d_call: TRBD1; cdr3_aa: CATSDLPGQGYYGYTF
j_call: TRBJ2-5; v_call: TRBV7-2; d_call: NA; cdr3_aa: CASSLGDGGAETQYF
j_call: TRBJ2-1; v_call: TRBV27; d_call: NA; cdr3_aa: CASSLSFGGGTYNEQFF
j_call: TRBJ1-1; v_call: TRBV27; d_call: NA; cdr3_aa: CASRGQGRGGTEAFF
j_call: TRBJ1-2; v_call: TRBV11-2; d_call: NA; cdr3_aa: CASSLDRRGGYTF
j_call: TRBJ2-3; v_call: TRBV11-2; d_call: TRBD1; cdr3_aa: CASSSGQVTTDTQYF
j_call: TRBJ2-7; v_call: TRBV24-1; d_call: TRBD2; cdr3_aa: CATSEGLVPYEQYF
j_call: TRBJ2-6; v_call: TRBV6-5; d_call: NA; cdr3_aa: CASSRTAAGANVLTF
j_call: TRBJ2-7; v_call: TRBV15; d_call: NA; cdr3_aa: CATSRVQGPNEQYF
j_call: TRBJ2-3; v_call: TRBV12-3/TRBV12-4; d_call: NA; cdr3_aa: CATRQQLTDTQYF
j_call: TRBJ1-4; v_call: TRBV3-1/TRBV3-2; d_call: TRBD1; cdr3_aa: CASSSRTGGEKLFF
j_call: TRBJ1-3; v_call: TRBV5-1; d_call: TRBD1; cdr3_aa: CASSLFGQGASRNTIYF
j_call: TRBJ1-1; v_call: TRBV15; d_call: NA; cdr3_aa: CATSREGGPEAFF
j_call: TRBJ1-5; v_call: TRBV10-2; d_call: TRBD1; cdr3_aa: CASRKGQGNQPQHF
j_call: TRBJ1-5; v_call: TRBV27; d_call: TRBD1; cdr3_aa: CASSPPGRGYQPQHF
j_call: TRBJ2-7; v_call: TRBV6-5; d_call: TRBD1; cdr3_aa: CASSYRQGQGPYEQYF
j_call: TRBJ2-7; v_call: TRBV18; d_call: TRBD1; cdr3_aa: CASSPTGQGAYEQYF
j_call: TRBJ1-4; v_call: TRBV3-1/TRBV3-2; d_call: TRBD1; cdr3_aa: CASSQPGQGMSNEKLFF
j_call: TRBJ2-3; v_call: TRBV19; d_call: TRBD1; cdr3_aa: CASRGTGGRDTQYF